Below are 12 T cell receptor beta chains sequenced from a single sample in a study of beta chain features in type 1 diabetes. As every portion of the isolated RNA was reverse transcribed, the sequencing read expressed TCRB transcripts. Assay: immunoSEQ multiplex PCR; the TCRdb copy retains only in-frame clones and omits some. This table has some 330,000 clones, 11% appearing once. The source material was naive CD4+ T cells from blood. These receptors all stem from a woman aged 25-40 years in good health.

This clone was seen a few times. This chain joins TRBV29-1 and TRBJ1-2; the D gene is possibly TRBD1 (5 bases). The germline V gene encodes CDR1 SQVTM and CDR2 ANQGSEA. The CDR3 runs 11 residues. The CDR3 DNA follows: TGCAGTGGGGGGGACGACTATGGCTACACCTTC. As protein: CSGGDDYGYTF.

This clone was counted between two and nine times. The chain has TRBV7-2 and TRBJ1-2; 9 positions match TRBD1. Trimming cost V 3 bases and J 8 bases; bases outside gene matches: 7. Germline V gives CDR1 SGHTA, CDR2 FQGNSA. This CDR3 region has 14 residues. In nucleotides, the CDR3 is TGTGCCAGCAGCTTTCCCGGGACAGGGATGGGCTACACCTTC. Translated: CASSFPGTGMGYTF.

V gene TRBV9 combines with J gene TRBJ2-3; the match to TRBD2 covers 11 bases. The CDR3 has 16 amino acids. Per germline, CDR1 SGDLS and CDR2 YYNGEE. With 2 bases clipped from V and 3 bases from J, the junction kept 5 bases outside the gene matches. The CDR3 sequence: CASSVGSGRGTDTQYF. The DNA for the CDR3 is TGTGCCAGCAGCGTCGGTAGCGGGAGGGGAACAGATACGCAGTATTTT.

In its sample, this clone was seen a few times. The gene calls are TRBV7-2 and TRBJ2-7; D is uncertain. Trimming left V 1 base short and J 7 bases short, with 14 bases between. The CDR3 length is 14 residues. Germline lookup yields CDR1 SGHTA and CDR2 FQGNSA. The DNA of the CDR3 is TGTGCCAGCAGCTTAGACCCTTCAAGTGAGGAGCAGTACTTC. Translated, it gives CASSLDPSSEEQYF.

The chain links TRBV9 to TRBJ2-4; no definite D call. Trimming took off 0 bases at V and 5 bases at J, with 12 bases between the two ends. The length of the CDR3 is 15 residues. Germline V gene lookup returns CDR1 SGDLS and CDR2 YYNGEE. CDR3 sequence reads: CASSVGGHRENIQYF. Written as DNA, the CDR3 is TGTGCCAGCAGCGTAGGTGGCCACCGGGAAAACATTCAGTACTTC.

V usage is TRBV19 and J usage is TRBJ2-1; 9 positions agree with TRBD1. Germline CDR1 LNHDA, CDR2 SQIVND (reference sequence). The CDR3 extends over 16 amino acids. V lost 5 bases to trimming and J lost 2 bases; unmatched junction nucleotides: 7. The CDR3 nucleotides are TGTGCCAGTAGTCGGCCGGGACAGGGAACCTACAATGAGCAGTTCTTC. Its protein product is CASSRPGQGTYNEQFF.

The rearrangement joins TRBV4-2 to TRBJ2-2; no definite D call. Trimming left V 1 base short and J 1 base short, with 7 bases between. From germline, CDR1 is LGHNA and CDR2 YNFKEQ. The CDR3 has 15 amino acids. The CDR3 loop reads CASSQAELNTGELFF. CDR3 in DNA: TGTGCCAGCAGCCAAGCCGAGTTGAACACCGGGGAGCTGTTTTTT.

In its sample, this clone was seen a few times. A read error may account for a junction end that differs from germline. The chain links TRBV7-7 to TRBJ2-5; D may correspond to TRBD1 or TRBD2 (6 bases each). The CDR3 spans 13 residues. Germline V CDR1 and CDR2: SSHAT, FNYEAQ (reference sequence). The CDR3 DNA follows: TGTGCTAGCAGCTTAGGGGGAGGCGAGACCCAGTACTTC. Its protein product is CASSLGGGETQYF.

This clone appeared a few times. This sequence joins TRBV7-9 and TRBJ2-5; 7 nucleotides agree with TRBD2. The CDR3 extends over 14 amino acids. Trimming removed 6 bases from V and 2 bases from J; junction bases left unmatched: 6. Germline-derived CDR1 and CDR2 are SEHNR and FQNEAQ (reference sequence). The CDR3 DNA follows: TGTGCCAGCAGAAGAAGCGGGAATCAAGAGACCCAGTACTTC. Translating gives CASRRSGNQETQYF.

This clone occurred a few times. The J gene is TRBJ2-5, the V gene TRBV5-1; 9 nucleotides align to TRBD1. Germline assignment: CDR1 SGHRS and CDR2 YFSETQ. The length of the CDR3 is 20 residues. V lost 1 base to trimming and J lost 5 bases; unmatched junction nucleotides: 21. For the CDR3, the DNA is TGCGCCAGCAGCTTGTCTCTGTCGGGACAGGGAAGTGATTGGCGGGAGACCCAGTACTTC. Protein sequence: CASSLSLSGQGSDWRETQYF. Using reference TRBV5-1 and TRBJ2-5 for the parts outside the CDR3, the full variable domain is KAGVTQTPRYLIKTRGQQVTLSCSPISGHRSVSWYQQTPGQGLQFLFEYFSETQRNKGNFPGRFSGRQFSNSRSEMNVSTLELGDSALYLCASSLSLSGQGSDWRETQYFGPGTRLLVL.

The V and J genes are TRBV6-6 and TRBJ1-3, with 7 bases identical to TRBD1. With 5 bases clipped from V and 2 bases from J, the junction kept 0 bases outside the gene matches. Germline values: CDR1 MNHNY, CDR2 SVGAGI (reference sequence). The length of the CDR3 is 13 residues. The CDR3 sequence: CASSTGAGNTIYF. The CDR3 DNA follows: TGTGCCAGCAGTACAGGGGCTGGAAACACCATATATTTT.

This clone was counted between two and nine times. This chain joins TRBV9 and TRBJ2-4, with 12 positions matching TRBD2. V gave up 0 bases and J gave up 9 bases; unmatched junction bases: 7. The CDR3 has 16 residues. The V gene's germline CDR1 is SGDLS and CDR2 YYNGEE. The CDR3 region is CASSVGPSGRGGIQYF. As DNA, the CDR3 is TGTGCCAGCAGCGTAGGCCCTAGCGGGAGGGGGGGCATTCAGTACTTC. Full variable domain (rest looked up from reference TRBV9 and TRBJ2-4): DSGVTQTPKHLITATGQRVTLRCSPRSGDLSVYWYQQSLDQGLQFLIQYYNGEERAKGNILERFSAQQFPDLHSELNLSSLELGDSALYFCASSVGPSGRGGIQYFGAGTRLSVL.